This T cell receptor (beta chain) was sequenced for a study of T cell responses to AZD1222 COVID-19 vaccine. General study points: Spike-specific TCR breadth and depth rose after two AZD1222 doses.

As concerns this clone: The target antigen is unknown.

The ends were cut back, 7 bases at V and 6 bases at J, with 10 bases in the middle. Germline V CDR1 and CDR2: LNHDA, SQIVND (reference sequence). This CDR3 contains 12 residues. Here immunoSEQ multiplex PCR was the method, and the copy in TCRdb shows in-frame clones only, minus some. Here the sample spans approximately 150,000 clones, around 93% being singletons. Sequences were derived from peripheral blood, sampled on day 0 of AZD1222 vaccination. This TCR was recovered from an adult in good health. This chain uses TRBV19 with TRBJ2-1; D unclear. The CDR3 DNA reads TGTGCCAGTACAGAAAGCGCCAATGAGCAGTTCTTC. This encodes CASTESANEQFF. Based on the CDR3 plus reference TRBV19 and TRBJ2-1, the full variable domain is DGGITQSPKYLFRKEGQNVTLSCEQNLNHDAMYWYRQDPGQGLRLIYYSQIVNDFQKGDIAEGYSVSREKKESFPLTVTSAQKNPTAFYLCASTESANEQFFGPGTRLTVL.